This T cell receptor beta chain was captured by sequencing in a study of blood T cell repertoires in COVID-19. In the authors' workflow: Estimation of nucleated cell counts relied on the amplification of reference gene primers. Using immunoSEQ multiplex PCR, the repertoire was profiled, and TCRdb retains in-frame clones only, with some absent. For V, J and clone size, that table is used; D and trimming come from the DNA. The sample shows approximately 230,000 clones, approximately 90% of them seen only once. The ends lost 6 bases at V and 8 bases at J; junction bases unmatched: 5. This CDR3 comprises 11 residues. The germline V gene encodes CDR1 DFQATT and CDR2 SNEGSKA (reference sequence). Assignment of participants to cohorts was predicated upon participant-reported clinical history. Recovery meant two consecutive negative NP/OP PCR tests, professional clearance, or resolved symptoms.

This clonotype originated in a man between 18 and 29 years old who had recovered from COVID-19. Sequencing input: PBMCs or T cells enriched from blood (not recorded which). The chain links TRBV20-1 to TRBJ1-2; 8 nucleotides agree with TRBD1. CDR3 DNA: TGCAGTGCGCCAGGGGGCGTGGGCTACACCTTC. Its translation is CSAPGGVGYTF.